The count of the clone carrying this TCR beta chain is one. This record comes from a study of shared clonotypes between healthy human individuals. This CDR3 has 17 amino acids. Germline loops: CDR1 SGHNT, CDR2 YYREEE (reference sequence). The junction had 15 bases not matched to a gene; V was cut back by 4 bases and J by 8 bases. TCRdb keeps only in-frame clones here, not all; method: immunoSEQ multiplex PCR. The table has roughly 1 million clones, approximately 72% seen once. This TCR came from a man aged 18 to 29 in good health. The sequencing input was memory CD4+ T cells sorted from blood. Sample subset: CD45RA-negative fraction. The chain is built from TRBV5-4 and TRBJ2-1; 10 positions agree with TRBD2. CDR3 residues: CASSPRGSGGALDEQFF. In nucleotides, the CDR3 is TGTGCCAGCAGCCCCCGGGGGAGCGGGGGGGCCTTGGATGAGCAGTTCTTC.